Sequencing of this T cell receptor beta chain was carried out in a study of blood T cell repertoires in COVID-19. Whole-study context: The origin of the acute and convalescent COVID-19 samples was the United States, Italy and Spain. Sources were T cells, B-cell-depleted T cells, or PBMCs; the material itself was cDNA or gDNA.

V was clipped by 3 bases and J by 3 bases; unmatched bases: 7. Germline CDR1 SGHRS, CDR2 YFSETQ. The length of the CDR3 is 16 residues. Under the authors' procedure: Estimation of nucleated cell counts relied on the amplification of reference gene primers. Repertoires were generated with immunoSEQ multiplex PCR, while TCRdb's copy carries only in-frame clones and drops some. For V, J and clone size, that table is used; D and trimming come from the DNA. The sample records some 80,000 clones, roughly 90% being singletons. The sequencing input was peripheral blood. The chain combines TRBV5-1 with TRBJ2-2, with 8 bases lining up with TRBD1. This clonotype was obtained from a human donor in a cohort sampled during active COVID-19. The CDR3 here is CASSWTGFTDTGELFF. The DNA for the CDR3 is TGCGCCAGCAGCTGGACAGGGTTTACGGACACCGGGGAGCTGTTTTTT. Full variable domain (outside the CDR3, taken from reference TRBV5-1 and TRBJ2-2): KAGVTQTPRYLIKTRGQQVTLSCSPISGHRSVSWYQQTPGQGLQFLFEYFSETQRNKGNFPGRFSGRQFSNSRSEMNVSTLELGDSALYLCASSWTGFTDTGELFFGEGSRLTVL.